Presented here are 18 T cell receptor beta chains from one specimen sequenced in a study of T-cell memory formation after mild COVID-19. In TCRdb, the 5' RACE reads were re-called with MiXCR into one record per CDR3 protein. The sample has 92,000 or so distinct CDR3 sequences; less than 15% are singletons. The sequencing input was PBMCs or a T cell subset sorted from them (not recorded which). The receptor source for this set is a man between 18 and 29 years old who had mild COVID-19 (a few samples of this study predate the infection). Cell type and time point are not known.

This clonotype was counted many times. This chain links TRBV7-8 with TRBJ2-5; 10 bases fit TRBD2. The J segment lost 4 bases and the V segment lost 4 bases, leaving 6 bases of the junction unmatched. CDR3 length equals 15 residues. Germline CDR1 is SGHVS and CDR2 is FQNEAQ. The CDR3 DNA reads TGTGCCAGCAGCTCCGAGCGGGGGGGTAGAGAGACCCAGTACTTC. Translation: CASSSERGGRETQYF.

The genes are TRBV7-6 and TRBJ2-7; TRBD1 matches 11 bases. This CDR3 is 14 amino acids long. Germline CDR1 reads SGHVS; CDR2 reads FNYEAQ. V lost 3 bases, J lost 7 bases, and 5 bases stayed unmatched. CDR3 coding DNA: TGTGCCAGCAGCTTGGGACAGGGGGGATTAGAGCAGTACTTC. It specifies CASSLGQGGLEQYF. The complete variable domain, with remaining parts taken from reference TRBV7-6 and TRBJ2-7, reads GAGVSQSPRYKVTKRGQDVALRCDPISGHVSLYWYRQALGQGPEFLTYFNYEAQQDKSGLPNDRFSAERPEGSISTLTIQRTEQRDSAMYRCASSLGQGGLEQYFGPGTRLTVT.

This clonotype has only a few counts. The chain carries TRBV12-3 or TRBV12-4 and TRBJ1-3; a possible D gene is TRBD1 (5 bases). V was clipped by 1 base and J by 4 bases, with 8 bases between them. This CDR3 region has 14 residues. For the CDR3, the DNA is TGTGCCAGCAGTTTAGAGGGGTTGGGAAACACCATATATTTT. It specifies CASSLEGLGNTIYF.

V and J are TRBV7-2 and TRBJ1-3; D uncertain. V shed 5 bases and J shed 0 bases, with 11 bases lying between them. The CDR3 covers 15 residues. The germline CDR1 and CDR2 sequences are SGHTA and FQGNSA. CDR3 in amino acids: CASSLDGSSGNTIYF. CDR3 in DNA: TGTGCCAGCAGCCTAGACGGAAGCTCTGGAAACACCATATATTTT.

V and J are TRBV28 and TRBJ2-3, with D possibly being TRBD1 or TRBD2 (5 bases each). This CDR3 comprises 13 residues. V was cut by 3 bases and J by 4 bases, with 8 bases left in between. Germline V gene lookup returns CDR1 MDHEN and CDR2 SYDVKM. The CDR3 nucleotides read TGTGCCAGCAGTTTCTGGGGACCAGATACGCAGTATTTT. The encoded protein is CASSFWGPDTQYF.

V and J are TRBV6-6 and TRBJ2-5; 9 bases match TRBD1. The V and J ends lost 2 bases and 5 bases, in that order; junction bases with no gene match: 9. The CDR3 is 16 residues long. CDR1 is MNHNY, CDR2 SVGAGI, per germline (reference sequence). CDR3 DNA: TGTGCCAGCAGTTACCCGGCGGGACAGGGTGTGGAGACCCAGTACTTC. Residues: CASSYPAGQGVETQYF.

This clonotype was detected only a few times. The J gene is TRBJ2-2, the V gene TRBV28; D possibly matches TRBD1 or TRBD2 (6 bases each). The CDR3 runs to 14 residues. Trimming stripped 1 base from V and 10 bases from J, with 13 bases between. Germline V gives CDR1 MDHEN, CDR2 SYDVKM. CDR3: CASSLFPGAKELFF. The CDR3 DNA sequence: TGTGCCAGCAGTTTATTTCCGGGGGCGAAGGAGCTGTTTTTT.

This clonotype has a count of ten or more. The CDR3 spells CASKGEKLAENYGYTF. DNA of the CDR3: TGTGCCAGCAAAGGCGAGAAATTGGCAGAGAACTATGGCTACACCTTC. The chain combines TRBV21-1 with TRBJ1-2. TRBV21-1 is a documented pseudogene. This CDR3 is built from 16 residues.

The chain joins TRBV10-2 to TRBJ2-1; TRBD2 might be the D (7 bases). The CDR3 has 15 amino acids. The V and J ends lost 3 bases and 6 bases respectively, with 15 bases between them. Germline CDR1 is WSHSY and CDR2 is SAAADI. The CDR3 nucleotides are TGCGCCAGCAGTGATGTAGTGGGGGGGCGCAATGAGCAGTTCTTC. Its protein is CASSDVVGGRNEQFF.

This clonotype was recorded a few times. The chain couples TRBV2 to TRBJ2-7; either TRBD1 or TRBD2 may supply D (5 bases each). Germline CDR1 SNHLY, CDR2 FYNNEI. The CDR3 has 13 amino acids. Trimming took 10 bases from V and 2 from J, leaving 15 bases between them. The CDR3 nucleotides read TGTGCCATCGGGACGGTGGCTCCCTACGAGCAGTACGTC. Translated: CAIGTVAPYEQYV.

This chain links TRBV7-9 with TRBJ2-1; D is unclear. Trimming pared 3 bases from V and 8 bases from J, leaving 14 bases between. Looked up from germline, CDR1 is SEHNR and CDR2 is FQNEAQ (reference sequence). This CDR3 contains 14 residues. The CDR3 bases are TGTGCCAGCAGCTTTCTCCCCGTGGCTTATGAGCAGTTCTTC. Amino acid sequence: CASSFLPVAYEQFF.

This rearrangement joins TRBV4-1 to TRBJ1-2; TRBD1 matches 7 bases. This CDR3 has 14 residues. J gave up 5 bases and V 2 bases, and 5 bases lay outside the gene matches. The V gene's germline CDR1 is MGHRA and CDR2 YSYEKL. This chain's CDR3 is CASSQPGTVYGYTF. CDR3 DNA: TGCGCCAGCAGCCAACCCGGGACAGTATATGGCTACACCTTC.

This sequence joins TRBV4-1 and TRBJ1-1; D uncertain. The ends were cut back, 0 bases at V and 4 bases at J, with 9 bases in the middle. The CDR3 spans 14 residues. In germline, CDR1 is MGHRA, CDR2 YSYEKL. CDR3 sequence: CASSQERVGTEAFF. The CDR3 DNA reads as TGCGCCAGCAGCCAAGAACGGGTGGGCACTGAAGCTTTCTTT.

This clonotype was counted many times. V usage is TRBV2 and J usage is TRBJ1-1; D remains unclear. The CDR3 length is 12 residues. Per germline, CDR1 SNHLY and CDR2 FYNNEI. Deletions cut 6 bases from V and 7 bases from J, with 12 bases between. The CDR3 DNA reads as TGTGCCAGCAGCGATGAGGGCCTTGAAGCTTTCTTT. This encodes CASSDEGLEAFF.

The gene calls are TRBV7-2 and TRBJ2-1; D may be TRBD1 or TRBD2 (7 bases each). Germline lookup yields CDR1 SGHTA and CDR2 FQGNSA. The ends were cut back, 5 bases at V and 0 bases at J, with 11 bases in the middle. The CDR3 sequence is 15 residues long. CDR3 sequence (DNA): TGTGCCAGCAGCATCAGGGGGGGCTCCTACAATGAGCAGTTCTTC. Its protein product is CASSIRGGSYNEQFF.

This clonotype was picked up a small number of times. CDR3: CASSPVPPGPNTEAFF. Written as DNA, the CDR3 is TGCGCCAGCAGCCCGGTTCCCCCGGGACCGAACACTGAAGCTTTCTTT. This chain uses TRBV5-1 with TRBJ1-1; possibly TRBD1 for D (5 bases). Trimming removed 4 bases from V and 1 base from J, with 17 bases in between. Germline V lookup: CDR1 SGHRS, CDR2 YFSETQ. This CDR3 spans 16 amino acids.

The CDR3 DNA follows: TGTGCCACCGCCCTAGAAGGGATATCCTACGAGCAGTACGTC. Translation: CATALEGISYEQYV. The chain has TRBV6-2 or TRBV6-3 and TRBJ2-7; D unclear. The V end lost 10 bases, the J end lost 1 base, and 17 bases lay between the germline ends. The CDR3 has 14 amino acids. In germline, CDR1 is MNHEY, CDR2 SVGEGT.

V is TRBV2 and J is TRBJ2-5; 12 nucleotides agree with TRBD2. This CDR3 spans 17 amino acids. Unmatched junction bases numbered 4, after V lost 1 base and J lost 1 base. Germline loops: CDR1 SNHLY, CDR2 FYNNEI. The CDR3: CASSEGLAGVLQETQYF. The CDR3 nucleotides read TGTGCCAGCAGTGAAGGACTAGCGGGGGTGCTCCAAGAGACCCAGTACTTC.